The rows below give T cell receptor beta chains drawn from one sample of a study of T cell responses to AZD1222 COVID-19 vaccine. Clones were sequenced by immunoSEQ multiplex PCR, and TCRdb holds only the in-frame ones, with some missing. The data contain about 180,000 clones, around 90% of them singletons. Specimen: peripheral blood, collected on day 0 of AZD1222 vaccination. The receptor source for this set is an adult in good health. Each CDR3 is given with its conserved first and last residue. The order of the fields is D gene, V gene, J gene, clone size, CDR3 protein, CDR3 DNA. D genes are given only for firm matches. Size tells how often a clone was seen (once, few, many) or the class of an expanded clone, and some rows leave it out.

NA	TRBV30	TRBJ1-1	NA	CAWSLKGRENTEAFF	TGTGCCTGGAGTCTAAAGGGAAGGGAGAACACTGAAGCTTTCTTT
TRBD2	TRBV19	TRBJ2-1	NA	CASSKGSGTSGEQFF	TGTGCCAGTAGTAAAGGGTCCGGGACTAGCGGTGAGCAGTTCTTC
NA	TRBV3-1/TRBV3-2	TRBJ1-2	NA	CASSVGSGYGYTF	TGTGCCAGCAGCGTCGGCAGCGGCTATGGCTACACCTTC
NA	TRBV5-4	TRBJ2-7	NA	CASSLKASHPYEQYF	TGTGCCAGCAGCTTGAAGGCTAGCCACCCCTACGAGCAGTACTTC
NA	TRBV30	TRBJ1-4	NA	CAWSPRSGFVKLFF	TGTGCCTGGAGCCCCAGGTCGGGGTTCGTAAAACTGTTTTTT
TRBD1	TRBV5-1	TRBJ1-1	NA	CASSFRPGQIGRTNTEAFF	TGCGCCAGCAGCTTTCGTCCGGGACAGATCGGGAGGACGAACACTGAAGCTTTCTTT
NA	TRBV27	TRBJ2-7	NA	CASWSRPDEQYF	TGTGCCAGCTGGAGTCGGCCGGACGAGCAGTACTTC
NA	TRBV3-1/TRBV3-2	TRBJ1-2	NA	CASSQVWTETNYGYTF	TGTGCCAGCAGCCAAGTTTGGACAGAGACTAACTATGGCTACACCTTC
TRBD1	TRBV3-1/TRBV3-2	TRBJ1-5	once	CASSQGDRRNQPQHF	TGTGCCAGCAGCCAAGGGGACAGGAGAAATCAGCCCCAGCATTTT
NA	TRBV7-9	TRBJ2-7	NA	CASSPRAEAYEQYF	TGTGCCAGCAGCCCCAGGGCCGAAGCCTACGAGCAGTACTTC
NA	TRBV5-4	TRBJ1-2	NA	CASSLQDNPQGGYTF	TGTGCCAGCAGCCTTCAAGACAACCCGCAGGGGGGCTACACCTTC
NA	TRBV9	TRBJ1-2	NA	CASSVVGKNYYGYTF	TGTGCCAGCAGCGTAGTAGGCAAAAACTACTATGGCTACACCTTC
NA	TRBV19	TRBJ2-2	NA	CASSTSGTGATGELFF	TGTGCCAGTAGCACATCAGGGACGGGGGCTACCGGGGAGCTGTTTTTT
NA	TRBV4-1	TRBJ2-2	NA	CASSQDSRGANTGELFF	TGCGCCAGCAGCCAAGACTCCAGGGGCGCGAACACCGGGGAGCTGTTTTTT
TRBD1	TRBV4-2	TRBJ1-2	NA	CASSRDREINGYTF	TGTGCCAGCAGCCGAGACAGGGAAATTAATGGCTACACCTTC
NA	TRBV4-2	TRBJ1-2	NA	CASSQVVEGVWGYTF	TGTGCCAGCAGCCAAGTGGTTGAGGGGGTCTGGGGCTACACCTTC
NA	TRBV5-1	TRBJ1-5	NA	CASSLDRYQPQHF	TGCGCCAGCAGCTTGGACCGATATCAGCCCCAGCATTTT
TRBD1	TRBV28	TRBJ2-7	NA	CASSLFGTGAYEQYF	TGTGCCAGCAGTTTATTCGGGACAGGAGCCTACGAGCAGTACTTC
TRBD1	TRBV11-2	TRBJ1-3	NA	CASSLRGLSGNTIYF	TGTGCCAGCAGCTTAAGGGGGCTTTCCGGAAACACCATATATTTT
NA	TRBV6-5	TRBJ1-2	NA	CASRDYGYTF	TGTGCCAGCAGGGACTATGGCTACACCTTC
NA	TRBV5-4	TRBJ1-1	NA	CASSPQALNTEAFF	TGTGCCAGCAGCCCTCAGGCCTTGAACACTGAAGCTTTCTTT
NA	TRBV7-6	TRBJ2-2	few	CASSLAGMNTGELFF	TGTGCCAGCAGCTTGGCGGGGATGAACACCGGGGAGCTGTTTTTT
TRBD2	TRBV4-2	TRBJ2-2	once	CASSGGPNTGELFF	TGTGCCTCCTCGGGGGGTCCCAACACCGGGGAGCTGTTTTTT
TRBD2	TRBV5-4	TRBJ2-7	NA	CASSNPGLARYEQYF	TGTGCCAGCAGCAACCCGGGACTAGCGAGGTACGAGCAGTACTTC
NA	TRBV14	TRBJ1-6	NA	CASSHRKTNSPLHF	TGTGCCAGCAGCCACAGGAAGACCAATTCACCCCTCCACTTT
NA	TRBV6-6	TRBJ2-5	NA	CASGGPGGKTQYF	TGTGCCAGCGGTGGGCCGGGCGGAAAGACCCAGTACTTC
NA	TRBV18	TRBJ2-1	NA	CASSPLGTGSYNEQFF	TGTGCCAGCTCACCTTTGGGGACCGGCTCCTACAATGAGCAGTTCTTC
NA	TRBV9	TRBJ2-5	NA	CASSARGGRMETQYF	TGTGCCAGCAGCGCCCGAGGGGGACGGATGGAGACCCAGTACTTC
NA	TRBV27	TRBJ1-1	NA	CASRGNTEAFF	TGTGCCAGCAGAGGGAACACTGAAGCTTTCTTT
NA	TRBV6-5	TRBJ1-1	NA	CASSYSWGTEAFF	TGTGCCAGCAGTTACTCATGGGGCACTGAAGCTTTCTTT
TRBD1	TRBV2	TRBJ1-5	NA	CASSYSGQGGNQPQHF	TGTGCCAGCAGTTACTCCGGACAGGGGGGCAATCAGCCCCAGCATTTT
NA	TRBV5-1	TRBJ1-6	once	CASSVDYDYNSPLHF	TGCGCCAGCAGCGTAGATTATGATTATAATTCACCCCTCCACTTT
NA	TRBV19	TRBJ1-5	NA	CASSIPFNQPQHF	TGTGCCAGTAGTATCCCCTTCAATCAGCCCCAGCATTTT
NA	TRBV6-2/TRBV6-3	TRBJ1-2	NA	CASSFPTGGRNYGYTF	TGTGCCAGCAGTTTCCCCACGGGGGGGCGGAACTATGGCTACACCTTC
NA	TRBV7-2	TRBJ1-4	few	CASSLAFMAGSEKLFF	TGTGCCAGCAGCTTAGCGTTTATGGCAGGGAGCGAAAAACTGTTTTTT
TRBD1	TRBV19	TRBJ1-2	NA	CASSPPRGTATFVGYTF	TGTGCCAGTAGTCCGCCCAGGGGGACAGCAACCTTTGTGGGCTACACCTTC
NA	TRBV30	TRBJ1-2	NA	CAWSVLGAGYTF	TGTGCCTGGAGTGTACTAGGGGCTGGCTACACCTTC
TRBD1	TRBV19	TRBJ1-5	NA	CAEKGQEAYSNQPQHF	TGTGCCGAAAAAGGACAGGAAGCATATAGCAATCAGCCCCAGCATTTT
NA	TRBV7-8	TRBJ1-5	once	CASSPSKVQPQHF	TGTGCCAGCAGCCCCTCCAAGGTTCAGCCCCAGCATTTT
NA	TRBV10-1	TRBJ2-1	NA	CASTAYNEQFF	TGCGCCAGCACCGCGTACAATGAGCAGTTCTTC
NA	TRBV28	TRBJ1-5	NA	CASSFLRGSHNQPQHF	TGTGCCAGCAGTTTTCTTCGGGGGTCTCACAATCAGCCCCAGCATTTT
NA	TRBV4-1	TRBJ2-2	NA	CASSQDKRTTGELFF	TGCGCCAGCAGCCAAGACAAGCGAACCACCGGGGAGCTGTTTTTT
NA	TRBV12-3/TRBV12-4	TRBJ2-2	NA	CATKPTVTGELFF	TGTGCCACCAAACCGACTGTCACCGGGGAGCTGTTTTTT
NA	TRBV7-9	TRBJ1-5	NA	CASSRSDQPQHF	TGTGCCAGCAGCAGAAGCGATCAGCCCCAGCATTTT